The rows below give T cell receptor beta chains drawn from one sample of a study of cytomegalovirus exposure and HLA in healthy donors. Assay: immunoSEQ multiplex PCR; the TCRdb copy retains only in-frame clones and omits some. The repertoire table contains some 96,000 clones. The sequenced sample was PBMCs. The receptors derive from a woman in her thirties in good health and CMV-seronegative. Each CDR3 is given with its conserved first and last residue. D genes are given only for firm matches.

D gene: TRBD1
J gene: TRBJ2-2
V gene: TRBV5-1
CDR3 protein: CASSLAIGQGEGELFF
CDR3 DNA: TGCGCCAGCAGCTTGGCAATTGGACAGGGTGAAGGGGAGCTGTTTTTT

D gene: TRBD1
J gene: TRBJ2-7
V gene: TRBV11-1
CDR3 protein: CASGLGAGGYEQYF
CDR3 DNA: TGTGCCAGCGGTCTTGGGGCAGGGGGCTACGAGCAGTACTTC

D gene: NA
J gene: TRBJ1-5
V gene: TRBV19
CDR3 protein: CASSIDRGGNQPQHF
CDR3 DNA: TGTGCCAGTAGTATAGACCGGGGTGGAAATCAGCCCCAGCATTTT

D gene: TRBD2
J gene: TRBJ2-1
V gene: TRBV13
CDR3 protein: CASSPGLAGGGGNYNEQFF
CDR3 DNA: TGTGCCAGCAGCCCGGGACTAGCGGGAGGGGGGGGGAACTACAATGAGCAGTTCTTC

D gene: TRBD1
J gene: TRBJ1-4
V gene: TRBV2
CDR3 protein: CASSGGINEKLFF
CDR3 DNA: TGTGCCAGCTCAGGGGGCATTAATGAAAAACTGTTTTTT

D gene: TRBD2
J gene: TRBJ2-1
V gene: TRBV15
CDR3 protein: CATSDFTGTSGKFSNEQFF
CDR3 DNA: TGTGCCACCAGTGACTTTACCGGGACTAGCGGGAAGTTTAGCAATGAGCAGTTCTTC

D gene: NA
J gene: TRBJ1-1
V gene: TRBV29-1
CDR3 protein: CSVYGGNTEAFF
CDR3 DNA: TGCAGCGTCTACGGGGGGAACACTGAAGCTTTCTTT

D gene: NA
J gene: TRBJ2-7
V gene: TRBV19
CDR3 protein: CASRKSRQESYEQYF
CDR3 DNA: TGTGCCAGTAGAAAATCAAGACAGGAGTCCTACGAGCAGTACTTC

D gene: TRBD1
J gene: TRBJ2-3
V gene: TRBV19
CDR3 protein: CASSPSPTGGTDTQYF
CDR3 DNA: TGTGCCAGTAGTCCCTCACCGACAGGGGGCACAGATACGCAGTATTTT

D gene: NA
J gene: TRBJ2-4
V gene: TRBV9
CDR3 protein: CASSFADGGIQYF
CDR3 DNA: TGTGCCAGCAGCTTCGCGGACGGGGGCATTCAGTACTTC

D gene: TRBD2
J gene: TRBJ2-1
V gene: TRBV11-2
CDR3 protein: CASSLGSGGVNEQFF
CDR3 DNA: TGTGCCAGCAGCTTAGGTAGCGGGGGGGTGAATGAGCAGTTCTTC

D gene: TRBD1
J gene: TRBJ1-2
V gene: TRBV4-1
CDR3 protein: CASSQDITGGLYGYTF
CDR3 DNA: TGCGCCAGCAGCCAAGATATCACAGGGGGCCTCTATGGCTACACCTTC

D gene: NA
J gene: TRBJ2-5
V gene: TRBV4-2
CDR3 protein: CASSQDRTVQETQYF
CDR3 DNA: TGTGCCAGCAGCCAAGACAGGACAGTTCAAGAGACCCAGTACTTC

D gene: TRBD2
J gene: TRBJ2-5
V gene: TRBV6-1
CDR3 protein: CASIPRGGAETQYF
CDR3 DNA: TGTGCCAGCATCCCCCGGGGGGGTGCGGAGACCCAGTACTTC

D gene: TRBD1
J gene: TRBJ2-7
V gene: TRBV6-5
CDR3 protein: CASSYLTGANEQYF
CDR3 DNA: TGTGCCAGCAGTTACCTGACAGGGGCGAACGAGCAGTACTTC

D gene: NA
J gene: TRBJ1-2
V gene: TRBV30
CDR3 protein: CAWVGTVGDGYTF
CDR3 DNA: TGTGCCTGGGTGGGTACAGTCGGCGATGGCTACACCTTC

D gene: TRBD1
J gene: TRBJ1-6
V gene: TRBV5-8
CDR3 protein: CASSPTGLGSPLHF
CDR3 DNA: TGTGCCAGCAGCCCGACAGGGCTGGGCAGTCCCCTCCACTTT

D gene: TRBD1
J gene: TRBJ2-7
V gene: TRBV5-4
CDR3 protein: CASSRDRGPREQYF
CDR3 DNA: TGTGCCAGCAGCCGGGACAGGGGGCCACGAGAGCAGTACTTC

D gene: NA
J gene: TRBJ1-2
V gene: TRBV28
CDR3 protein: CASSPPGQQNYGYTF
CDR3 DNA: TGTGCCAGCAGTCCTCCGGGACAACAAAACTATGGCTACACCTTC

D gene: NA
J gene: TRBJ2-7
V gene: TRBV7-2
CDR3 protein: CASKPTSGNEQYF
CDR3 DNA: TGTGCCAGCAAGCCGACATCCGGAAACGAGCAGTACTTC

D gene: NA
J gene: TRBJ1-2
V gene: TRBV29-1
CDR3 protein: CSVGWKDGDGYTF
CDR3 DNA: TGCAGCGTCGGTTGGAAGGACGGGGATGGCTACACCTTC

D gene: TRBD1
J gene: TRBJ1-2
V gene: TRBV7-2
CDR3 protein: CASSPDRGQSGYTF
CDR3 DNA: TGTGCCAGCAGCCCGGACAGGGGGCAAAGTGGCTACACCTTC

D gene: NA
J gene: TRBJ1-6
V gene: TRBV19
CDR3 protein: CASSIVTVASPLHF
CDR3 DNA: TGTGCCAGTAGTATAGTAACAGTTGCTTCACCCCTCCACTTT

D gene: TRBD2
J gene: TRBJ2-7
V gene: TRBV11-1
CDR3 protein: CASRPSGLAEISYEQYF
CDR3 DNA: TGTGCCAGCAGACCATCGGGACTAGCGGAGATATCCTACGAGCAGTACTTC

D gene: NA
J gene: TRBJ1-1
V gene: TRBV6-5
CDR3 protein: CASSFTRGLYGAEAFF
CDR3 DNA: TGTGCCAGCAGTTTCACTCGGGGACTTTATGGGGCTGAAGCTTTCTTT

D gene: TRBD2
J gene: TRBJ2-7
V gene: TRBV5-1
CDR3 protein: CASSLWTSGGAEGGEQYF
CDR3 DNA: TGCGCCAGCAGCCTATGGACTAGCGGGGGGGCCGAAGGGGGGGAGCAGTACTTC

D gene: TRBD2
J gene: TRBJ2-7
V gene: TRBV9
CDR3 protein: CASSVGGGYHEQYF
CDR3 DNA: TGTGCCAGCAGCGTAGGGGGAGGGTACCACGAGCAGTACTTC

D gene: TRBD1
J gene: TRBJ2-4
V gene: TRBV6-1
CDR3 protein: CASSEAQGVAKNIQYF
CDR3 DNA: TGTGCCAGCAGTGAAGCGCAGGGGGTGGCCAAAAACATTCAGTACTTC

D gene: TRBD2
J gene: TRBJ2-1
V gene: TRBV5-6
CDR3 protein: CASSWGGYNEQFF
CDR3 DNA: TGTGCCAGCAGCTGGGGGGGTTACAATGAGCAGTTCTTC

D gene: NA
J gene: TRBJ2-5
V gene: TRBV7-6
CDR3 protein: CASSPGGRETQYF
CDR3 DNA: TGTGCCAGCAGCCCCGGAGGCAGGGAGACCCAGTACTTC